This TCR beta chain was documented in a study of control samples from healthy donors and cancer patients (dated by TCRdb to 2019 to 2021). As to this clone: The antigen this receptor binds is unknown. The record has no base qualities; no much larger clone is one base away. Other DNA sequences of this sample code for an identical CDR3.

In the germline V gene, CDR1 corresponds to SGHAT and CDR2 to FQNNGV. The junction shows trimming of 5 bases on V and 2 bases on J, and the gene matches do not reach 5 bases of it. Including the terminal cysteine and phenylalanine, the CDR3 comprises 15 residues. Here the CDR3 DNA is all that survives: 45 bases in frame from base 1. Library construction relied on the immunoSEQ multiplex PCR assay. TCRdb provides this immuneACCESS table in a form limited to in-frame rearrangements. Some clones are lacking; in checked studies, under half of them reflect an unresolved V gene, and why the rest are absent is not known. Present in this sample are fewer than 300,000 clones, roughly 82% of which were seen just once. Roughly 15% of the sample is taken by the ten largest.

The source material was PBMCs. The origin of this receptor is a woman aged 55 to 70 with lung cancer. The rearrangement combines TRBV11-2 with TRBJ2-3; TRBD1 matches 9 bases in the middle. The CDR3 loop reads CASSTRTGDTDTQYF. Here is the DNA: TGTGCCAGCAGCACCCGGACAGGGGACACAGATACGCAGTATTTT.